This TCR beta chain was sequenced in a study of OX40 agonist ivuxolimab in advanced cancers. Study details: While on treatment, patients had intravenous ivuxolimab at 0.01 to 10 mg/kg every 2 weeks. The diagnoses of dose-escalation patients were hepatocellular carcinoma, melanoma, renal cell or head and neck cancer. Study conclusions and caveats: Antigens targeted by the expanded peripheral T cells were not determined.

Repertoires were generated with immunoSEQ multiplex PCR, while TCRdb's copy carries only in-frame clones and drops some. This sample has some 99,000 clones, with around 94% found just once. Sampling times: baseline, cycle 4 day 1, cycle 7 day 1. Trimming left V 5 bases short and J 6 bases short, with 13 bases between. This CDR3 spans 14 amino acids. Per the germline V gene, CDR1 is SNHLY and CDR2 is FYNNEI. Details on this clone: The antigen is undetermined.

The V and J genes are TRBV2 and TRBJ1-4; no definite D call. This TCR derives from an adult with an advanced solid tumor such as melanoma, head and neck, liver or kidney cancer. The sequences come from CD4+ or CD8+ T cells sorted from blood, collected in a trial of the OX40 agonist ivuxolimab. Here the CDR3 reads CASSQTSPHEKLFF. The DNA of the CDR3 is TGTGCCAGCAGTCAAACGTCCCCCCATGAAAAACTGTTTTTT.